The T cell receptor (beta chain) described here comes from a study of blood T cell repertoires in COVID-19. Study details: Material from acute and convalescent COVID-19 was sourced from the United States, Italy and Spain.

The protocol was immunoSEQ multiplex PCR, while the TCRdb copy is restricted to in-frame clones and leaves out a portion. The table includes under 200,000 clones, about 90% detected once. The sequence was obtained from a woman aged 45-60 years who had recovered from COVID-19. The source material was PBMCs or T cells enriched from blood (not recorded which).

The CDR3 is CAWSFSRGGSSHTF. CDR3 bases: TGTGCCTGGAGTTTCTCCCGGGGGGGTAGCTCGCACACCTTC. The rearrangement uses TRBV30 and TRBJ1-2, with a weak D call TRBD1 (5 bases). Germline CDR1 GTSNPN, CDR2 SVGIG (reference sequence). V was cut by 2 bases and J by 12 bases, with 22 bases left in between. The CDR3 totals 14 residues.